This TCR beta chain comes out of a study of naive and memory T cell subsets. Overall study findings and caveats: Especially in CD8 cells, naive repertoires contained a few larger clonotypes, possibly CD45RA-re-expressing memory cells.

V was cut by 0 bases and J by 2 bases, with 11 bases left in between. CDR1 SNHLY and CDR2 FYNNEI come from the germline V gene. The CDR3 loop spans 16 amino acids. Turning to this clonotype: Its matching antigen is unknown.

Two oligonucleotides, mixed equimolar, formed the beta constant-region primer covering TRBC1 and TRBC2. Four rounds of PCR amplified the ligated cDNA using nested alpha and beta constant-region primers plus SP2. TCRdb fed the UMI-ligation and nested PCR reads into MiXCR, producing one record per CDR3 protein. Of 85,000 to 130,000 distinct CDR3 sequences listed, about 14% are singletons. The TCR originated in a human donor in good health. Sequencing was done on a sample of naive CD8+ T cells from blood. V is TRBV2 and J is TRBJ2-1; D is ambiguous. In DNA form, the CDR3 reads TGTGCCAGCAGTGAAGCGCTTGGCGGACCCTACAATGAGCAGTTCTTC. This translates into CASSEALGGPYNEQFF.